A single sample gave rise to the 13 T cell receptor beta chains below, sequenced in a study of beta chain features in type 1 diabetes. The sequenced template was cDNA made from the entire isolated RNA. TCRdb keeps only in-frame clones here, not all; method: immunoSEQ multiplex PCR. The table lists roughly 370,000 clones, more than 11% of them singletons, with 0.03% to 0.04% in the top ten. Input material: naive CD4+ T cells from blood. The receptors here all came from a young man in good health.

This chain joins TRBV29-1 and TRBJ1-5, with 7 bases identical to TRBD1. The CDR3 runs to 14 residues. The germline gives CDR1 SQVTM, CDR2 ANQGSEA. After removal of 3 bases from V and 5 bases from J, the junction contained 7 bases not matched to a gene. The CDR3 reads CSVDSGGIDQPQHF. As DNA, the CDR3 is TGCAGCGTTGATTCAGGGGGTATTGATCAGCCCCAGCATTTT.

The sample holds a few counts of this clone. The genes are TRBV10-3 and TRBJ1-1; 10 bases align to TRBD1. CDR1 and CDR2 from the germline V gene are ENHRY and SYGVKD. Trimming cost V 4 bases and J 4 bases; bases outside gene matches: 6. The CDR3 runs 15 residues. The CDR3 loop is CAISAGTGASTEAFF. In DNA form, the CDR3 reads TGTGCCATCAGTGCCGGGACAGGGGCGTCCACTGAAGCTTTCTTT.

This chain connects TRBV15 to TRBJ1-2; 9 nucleotides line up with TRBD1. CDR1 is LNHNV and CDR2 is YYDKDF in the germline V gene (reference sequence). This CDR3 contains 16 residues. Trimming removed 0 bases from V and 8 bases from J; junction bases left unmatched: 10. The CDR3 nucleotides are TGTGCCACCAGCAGAGACCGGACAGGGGCGGTTAGAGGCTACACCTTC. This translates into CATSRDRTGAVRGYTF.

Notes on this clone: Within the sample, other DNA sequences also encode this same CDR3. V is TRBV5-1 and J is TRBJ2-3, with no clear D. Germline CDR1 and CDR2: SGHRS and YFSETQ. The CDR3 is made up of 12 amino acids. Trimming stripped 4 bases from V and 6 bases from J, with 9 bases between. Here the CDR3 reads CASSPDSDTQYF. The CDR3 nucleotides read TGCGCCAGCAGCCCGGATTCCGATACGCAGTATTTT.

The chain joins TRBV7-2 to TRBJ1-1; 7 nucleotides align to TRBD1. J was trimmed by 9 bases and V by 4 bases; bases with no gene match: 8. The CDR3 is made up of 13 amino acids. CDR1 and CDR2 from the germline V gene are SGHTA and FQGNSA. In nucleotides, the CDR3 is TGTGCCAGCAGCTCAACGACAGGGCGAAAAGCTTTCTTT. As protein: CASSSTTGRKAFF.

V and J are TRBV10-3 and TRBJ2-7, with 7 bases aligning to TRBD2. The CDR3 is 13 residues long. J lost 1 base, V lost 7 bases, and 4 bases had no gene match. Germline V gene data show CDR1 as ENHRY and CDR2 as SYGVKD. The CDR3 spells CAIKNGGSYEQYF. The CDR3 region has the DNA TGTGCCATCAAGAACGGGGGGTCCTACGAGCAGTACTTC.

This clone was seen only a few times. V and J are TRBV5-1 and TRBJ2-7; D uncertain. The germline V gene encodes CDR1 SGHRS and CDR2 YFSETQ. There are 13 residues in the CDR3. Trimming left V 5 bases short and J 0 bases short, with 9 bases between. This chain's CDR3 is CASRNTDSYEQYF. The CDR3 DNA follows: TGCGCCAGCAGAAATACAGACTCCTACGAGCAGTACTTC.

The chain is built from TRBV29-1 and TRBJ2-3, with 11 nucleotides matching TRBD2. The germline gives CDR1 SQVTM, CDR2 ANQGSEA. With 7 bases clipped from V and 0 bases from J, the junction kept 3 bases outside the gene matches. This CDR3 spans 14 amino acids. The CDR3 spells CSATSGGSTDTQYF. The CDR3 DNA follows: TGCAGCGCTACTAGCGGGGGTAGCACAGATACGCAGTATTTT.

This clone has only a few counts. This sequence joins TRBV5-1 and TRBJ2-5, with D maybe TRBD1 (6 bases). The CDR3 covers 12 residues. CDR1 is SGHRS and CDR2 is YFSETQ in the germline V gene. V lost 4 bases and J lost 7, with 11 bases in between. CDR3 in amino acids: CASSEQQGTQYF. As DNA, the CDR3 is TGCGCCAGCAGCGAACAACAGGGGACCCAGTACTTC.

The genes are TRBV2 and TRBJ2-3; D is undetermined. The CDR3 loop spans 12 amino acids. CDR1 SNHLY and CDR2 FYNNEI come from the germline V gene. Trimming removed 7 bases from V and 4 bases from J, with 9 bases in between. CDR3 protein: CASNYGPDTQYF. CDR3 nucleotide sequence: TGTGCCAGCAACTACGGGCCAGATACGCAGTATTTT.

The gene calls are TRBV21-1 and TRBJ2-3; TRBD1, as called in the table, went unchecked against the DNA. TRBV21-1 is listed as a pseudogene. CDR3 size: 17 residues. This CDR3 reads CASSKHVSWGHTDTQYF. CDR3 nucleotides: TGTGCCAGCAGCAAACACGTGTCCTGGGGGCACACAGATACGCAGTATTTT.

This rearrangement joins TRBV30 to TRBJ1-1; maybe TRBD1 (6 bases). The ends were cut back, 4 bases at V and 10 bases at J, with 22 bases in the middle. Germline assignment: CDR1 GTSNPN and CDR2 SVGIG (reference sequence). CDR3 size: 14 residues. This chain's CDR3 is CAWISPTGRLGAFF. CDR3 bases: TGTGCCTGGATTTCACCGACAGGCCGTCTCGGAGCTTTCTTT.

This rearrangement joins TRBV21-1 to TRBJ2-5; TRBD1 reflects the table's D call only, with no check against the DNA. TRBV21-1 is a documented pseudogene. The CDR3 runs to 18 residues. CDR3 residues: CASSNRDRDLKAMETQYF. CDR3 DNA sequence: TGTGCCAGCAGCAACCGGGACAGGGATTTGAAGGCAATGGAGACCCAGTACTTC.